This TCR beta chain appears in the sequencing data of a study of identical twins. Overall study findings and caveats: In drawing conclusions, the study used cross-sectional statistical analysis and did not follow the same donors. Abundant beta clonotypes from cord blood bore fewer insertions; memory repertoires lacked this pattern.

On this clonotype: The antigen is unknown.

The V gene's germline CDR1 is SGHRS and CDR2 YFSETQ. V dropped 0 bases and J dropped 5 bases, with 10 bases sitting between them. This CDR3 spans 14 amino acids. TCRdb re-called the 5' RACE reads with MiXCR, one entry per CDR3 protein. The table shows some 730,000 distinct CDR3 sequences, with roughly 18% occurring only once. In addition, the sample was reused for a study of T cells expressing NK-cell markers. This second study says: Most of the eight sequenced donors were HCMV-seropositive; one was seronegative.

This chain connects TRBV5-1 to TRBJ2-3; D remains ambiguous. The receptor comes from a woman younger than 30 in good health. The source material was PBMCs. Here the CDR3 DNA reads TGCGCCAGCAGCTTGGTCCCACCCCAAGATACGCAGTATTTT. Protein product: CASSLVPPQDTQYF. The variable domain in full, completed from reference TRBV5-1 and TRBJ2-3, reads KAGVTQTPRYLIKTRGQQVTLSCSPISGHRSVSWYQQTPGQGLQFLFEYFSETQRNKGNFPGRFSGRQFSNSRSEMNVSTLELGDSALYLCASSLVPPQDTQYFGPGTRLTVL.